Sequencing of this TCR beta chain was carried out in a study of read filtering for tumor transcriptome and immune sequencing. This clonotype appeared many times. The CDR3 consists of 16 residues. V lost 7 bases and J 0 bases, leaving 15 bases between the germline ends. The library was built from around 400 ng RNA with molecular barcoded adaptors for alpha/delta and beta/gamma chains. TCRdb reanalysed the reads using MiXCR and keeps one entry per CDR3 protein. The repertoire has approximately 43,000 distinct CDR3 sequences, about an eighth of them found once; the top ten carry approximately 31%. Material for sequencing was a population of CD138-negative cells sorted from bone marrow. The gene calls are TRBV12-3 or TRBV12-4 and TRBJ2-2; tentatively, D is TRBD1 (5 bases). The receptor's source is a donor over 35 with multiple myeloma. CDR3 residues: CASTPFWGPNTGELFF. CDR3 nucleotides: TGTGCCAGCACTCCCTTCTGGGGCCCGAACACCGGGGAGCTGTTTTTT.